Reported below is one TCR beta chain. These data come from a study of blood T cell repertoires in COVID-19. Overall study: Samples taken during acute and convalescent COVID-19 were collected in the United States, Italy and Spain.

The V and J ends lost 1 base and 3 bases, in that order; junction bases with no gene match: 10. This CDR3 spans 18 amino acids. CDR1 and CDR2 (germline): LGHDT, YNNKEL (reference sequence). Authors' processing steps: Amplification of reference gene primers provided the estimated nucleated cell counts. The data were produced by immunoSEQ multiplex PCR, yet TCRdb's version contains in-frame clones alone and is incomplete. V and J calls and clone size follow that table, whereas D and trimming were derived from the DNA. This sample has a few hundred thousand clones; around 88% occur once, and the top ten carry less than 2.5%.

The chain recombines TRBV3-1 (or the pseudogene TRBV3-2) with TRBJ1-3, with 9 bases identical to TRBD1. The sequenced sample consisted of peripheral blood. This clonotype was sampled from a woman in her twenties or thirties who had recovered from COVID-19. DNA of the CDR3: TGTGCCAGCAGCCAAGGATGGGGGACAGGGCACCGTGGAAACACCATATATTTT. Translating it yields CASSQGWGTGHRGNTIYF.